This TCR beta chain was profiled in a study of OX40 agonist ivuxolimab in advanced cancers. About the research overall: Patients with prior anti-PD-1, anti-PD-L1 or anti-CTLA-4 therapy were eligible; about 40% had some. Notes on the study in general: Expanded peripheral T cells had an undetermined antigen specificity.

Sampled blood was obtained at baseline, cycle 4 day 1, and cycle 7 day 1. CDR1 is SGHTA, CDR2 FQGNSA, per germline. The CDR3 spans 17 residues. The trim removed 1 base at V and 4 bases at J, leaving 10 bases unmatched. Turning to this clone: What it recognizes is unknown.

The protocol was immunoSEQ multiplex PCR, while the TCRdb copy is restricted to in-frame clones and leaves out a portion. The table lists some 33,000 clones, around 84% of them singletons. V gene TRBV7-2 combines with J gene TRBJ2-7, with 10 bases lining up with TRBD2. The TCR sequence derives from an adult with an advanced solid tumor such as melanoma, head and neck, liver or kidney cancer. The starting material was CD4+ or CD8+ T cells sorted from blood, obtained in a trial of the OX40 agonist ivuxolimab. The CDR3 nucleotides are TGTGCCAGCAGCTTAGTGGCTAGCGGGAGTTGGTCGTACGAGCAGTACTTC. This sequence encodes CASSLVASGSWSYEQYF.